This is a list of T cell receptor beta chains from one sample in a study of tumor-infiltrating lymphocytes in oesophageal squamous cell carcinoma. TCRdb reprocessed the PCR reads via MiXCR and lists one record per CDR3 protein. The data contain some 20,000 distinct CDR3 sequences, around 40% of them singletons. Source material: normal esophageal tissue next to the tumor. These receptors came from a female donor with esophageal squamous cell carcinoma. CDR3s include the opening cysteine and the closing phenylalanine or tryptophan. Fields, in order: D gene, clone size, V gene, CDR3 length, J gene, CDR3 DNA, CDR3 protein. The D gene is left open where the match is weak. Rows may omit the clone size; those that give it use once, few, many or a size class.

d_call: TRBD1; clone_size: many; v_call: TRBV5-1; cdr3_length: 15; j_call: TRBJ1-1; cdr3_nt: TGCGCCAGCAGCTCACAGGGGGCCCCGAACACTGAAGCTTTCTTT; cdr3_aa: CASSSQGAPNTEAFF
d_call: NA; clone_size: NA; v_call: TRBV12-3/TRBV12-4; cdr3_length: 12; j_call: TRBJ1-1; cdr3_nt: TGTGCCAGCAGTTTTAAGTCCTTTGTTGCTTTCTTT; cdr3_aa: CASSFKSFVAFF
d_call: TRBD1; clone_size: NA; v_call: TRBV7-9; cdr3_length: 14; j_call: TRBJ2-1; cdr3_nt: TGTGCCAGCAGACGGGGACAGGGAGGCAATGAGCAGTTCTTC; cdr3_aa: CASRRGQGGNEQFF
d_call: NA; clone_size: few; v_call: TRBV7-2; cdr3_length: 17; j_call: TRBJ2-3; cdr3_nt: TGTGCCAGCAGCTTAGTTTACCCGGGACCCGTGACAGATACGCAGTATTTT; cdr3_aa: CASSLVYPGPVTDTQYF
d_call: NA; clone_size: NA; v_call: TRBV6-5; cdr3_length: 13; j_call: TRBJ2-1; cdr3_nt: TGTGCCAGCAGTTACTCGATCAAAAATGAGCAGTTCTTC; cdr3_aa: CASSYSIKNEQFF
d_call: TRBD2; clone_size: NA; v_call: TRBV9; cdr3_length: 15; j_call: TRBJ2-1; cdr3_nt: TGTGCCAGCAGCACCGGACTAGCGCCCCAAGAGACCCAGTTCTTC; cdr3_aa: CASSTGLAPQETQFF
d_call: TRBD1; clone_size: many; v_call: TRBV6-1; cdr3_length: 15; j_call: TRBJ1-1; cdr3_nt: TGTGCCAGCAGCGAGGGGGGACAGTGGAACACTGAAGCTTTCTTT; cdr3_aa: CASSEGGQWNTEAFF
d_call: TRBD2; clone_size: NA; v_call: TRBV10-2; cdr3_length: 14; j_call: TRBJ2-7; cdr3_nt: TGCGCCAGCACCGCTAGCGGGAACAACTACGAGCAGTACTTC; cdr3_aa: CASTASGNNYEQYF
d_call: TRBD2; clone_size: many; v_call: TRBV4-1; cdr3_length: 16; j_call: TRBJ2-5; cdr3_nt: TGCGCCAGCAGCCAAGTCACTAGCGGGACCCAAGAGACCCAGTACTTC; cdr3_aa: CASSQVTSGTQETQYF
d_call: NA; clone_size: few; v_call: TRBV19; cdr3_length: 13; j_call: TRBJ2-5; cdr3_nt: TGTGCCAGTAGTCTGGCCCCTAGGGAGACCCAGTACTTC; cdr3_aa: CASSLAPRETQYF
d_call: NA; clone_size: NA; v_call: TRBV7-3; cdr3_length: 15; j_call: TRBJ2-2; cdr3_nt: TGTGCCAGCAGCTTAATCCCCCTGGACACCGGGGAGCTGTTTTTT; cdr3_aa: CASSLIPLDTGELFF
d_call: NA; clone_size: many; v_call: TRBV19; cdr3_length: 14; j_call: TRBJ1-1; cdr3_nt: TGTGCCAGTAGTAGACCGGACGGGACCACTGAAGCTTTCTTT; cdr3_aa: CASSRPDGTTEAFF
d_call: NA; clone_size: NA; v_call: TRBV4-1; cdr3_length: 13; j_call: TRBJ2-7; cdr3_nt: TGCGCCAGCAGCCAAGAACGTGCGGGCGAGCAGTACTTC; cdr3_aa: CASSQERAGEQYF
d_call: NA; clone_size: NA; v_call: TRBV24-1; cdr3_length: 16; j_call: TRBJ2-1; cdr3_nt: TGTGCCACCAGTGATCAGAGCCCTAGCTCCTACAATGAGCAGTTCTTC; cdr3_aa: CATSDQSPSSYNEQFF
d_call: NA; clone_size: NA; v_call: TRBV6-5; cdr3_length: 14; j_call: TRBJ2-5; cdr3_nt: TGTGCCAGCAGTTTTCCCGGACCTAGGAAGACCCAGTACTTC; cdr3_aa: CASSFPGPRKTQYF
d_call: TRBD2; clone_size: NA; v_call: TRBV6-6; cdr3_length: 17; j_call: TRBJ2-7; cdr3_nt: TGTGCCAGCAGTTACTCGATGTCCGCGGGAGTCTCCTACGAGCAGTACTTC; cdr3_aa: CASSYSMSAGVSYEQYF
d_call: TRBD1; clone_size: many; v_call: TRBV19; cdr3_length: 15; j_call: TRBJ1-2; cdr3_nt: TGTGCCAGTACGGAGGCCCAGGGGGCCCGGAATGGCTACACCTTC; cdr3_aa: CASTEAQGARNGYTF
d_call: TRBD2; clone_size: NA; v_call: TRBV7-3; cdr3_length: 14; j_call: TRBJ2-3; cdr3_nt: TGTGCCAGCAGCGCGGGACTAGCGGGGGATACGCAGTATTTT; cdr3_aa: CASSAGLAGDTQYF
d_call: NA; clone_size: NA; v_call: TRBV7-2; cdr3_length: 13; j_call: TRBJ2-3; cdr3_nt: TGTGCCAGCAGCTTCTCCCCCCCAGATACGCAGTATTTT; cdr3_aa: CASSFSPPDTQYF
d_call: NA; clone_size: NA; v_call: TRBV2; cdr3_length: 14; j_call: TRBJ2-1; cdr3_nt: TGTGCCAGCAGAGGAATAGGGAGCGCCTACGAGCAGTTCTTC; cdr3_aa: CASRGIGSAYEQFF
d_call: NA; clone_size: NA; v_call: TRBV24-1; cdr3_length: 13; j_call: TRBJ2-7; cdr3_nt: TGTGCCACCAGTGCGGGGGCCTGGGGGGAGCAGTACTTC; cdr3_aa: CATSAGAWGEQYF